This is a list of T cell receptor beta chains from one sample in a study of regulatory T cells in long-lasting Graves disease. TCRdb re-derived calls from the multiplex PCR reads in MiXCR, one entry per CDR3 protein. The repertoire holds more than 300,000 distinct CDR3 sequences, with around a fifth as singletons. Sequenced material: peripheral blood mononuclear cells (PBMCs), taken when the disease was refractory, from a patient treated with antithyroid drugs. These receptors came from a female donor with Graves disease. CDR3s include the opening cysteine and the closing phenylalanine or tryptophan. D genes are given only for firm matches. Only part of the rows carry a size: once, few, many, or a class if the clone is expanded.

V gene,D gene,clone size,CDR3 length,J gene,CDR3 protein
TRBV30,.,.,11,TRBJ1-5,CAWSVGQPQHF
TRBV15,.,many,17,TRBJ2-4,CATSRPDRSLAKNIQYF
TRBV5-4,.,few,16,TRBJ1-2,CASSWSLSTLNYGYTF
TRBV15,TRBD1,.,13,TRBJ1-2,CATRPTGDYGYTF
TRBV30,.,many,11,TRBJ1-4,CAWSVTGPRVF
TRBV14,.,.,14,TRBJ2-1,CASSQQDSYNEQFF
TRBV28,.,many,12,TRBJ2-7,CASSTSSYEQYF
TRBV19,.,few,13,TRBJ1-3,CASTPGGLNTIYF
TRBV20-1,.,.,13,TRBJ2-7,CSRNKGLVYEQYF
TRBV6-5,.,many,16,TRBJ1-1,CASSWPTAGVNTEAFF
TRBV29-1,.,few,13,TRBJ2-7,CSVEALASPEQYF
TRBV5-8,TRBD2,.,18,TRBJ2-2,CASSDWAAGGPNTGELFF
TRBV27,TRBD1,many,17,TRBJ1-6,CASSLRGRGQYNSPLHF
TRBV18,.,many,14,TRBJ2-7,CASSPPRTAYEQYF
TRBV30,.,.,14,TRBJ2-5,CAWRPPYRQETQYF
TRBV20-1,.,few,14,TRBJ2-2,CSASPGTRTGELFF
TRBV28,.,few,14,TRBJ1-5,CASSFYSPNQPQHF
TRBV5-1,TRBD2,.,15,TRBJ2-7,CASSSLAGGLYEQYF
TRBV11-2,.,few,14,TRBJ1-2,CASSLGQPTGGYTF
TRBV12-3/TRBV12-4,TRBD2,.,16,TRBJ2-2,CASSLDLTSGRGELFF